This T cell receptor beta chain comes out of a study of OX40 agonist ivuxolimab in advanced cancers. V was pared by 1 base and J by 0 bases, with 15 bases between. The germline CDR1 and CDR2 sequences are MNHNS and SASEGT. The length of the CDR3 is 17 residues. The method was immunoSEQ multiplex PCR; TCRdb's version includes in-frame clones alone and lacks a portion of them. The data show 65,000 to 80,000 clones, roughly 90% seen once. The sample in question was CD4+ or CD8+ T cells sorted from blood, obtained in a trial of the OX40 agonist ivuxolimab. The rearrangement uses TRBV6-1 and TRBJ1-2, with a weak D call TRBD1 (6 bases). The TCR comes from an adult with an advanced solid tumor such as melanoma, head and neck, liver or kidney cancer. In DNA form, the CDR3 reads TGTGCCAGCAGTGAAGGACTAGGACAGAGAGCTAACTATGGCTACACCTTC. Protein sequence: CASSEGLGQRANYGYTF.